This TCR beta chain was identified in a study of shared clonotypes between healthy human individuals. Per the authors' pipeline: Quality scores were absent from the junction-only immunoSEQ sequences, so filtering differed. Only in-frame clones appear in the TCRdb table, and some are missing; sequencing was by immunoSEQ multiplex PCR. That table gives V, J and clone size, and the DNA gave D and trimming. The sample yields nearly 2 million clones, 85% to 95% seen once. Study-wide results and limits: The study found 4.5% to 5% of naive CD4 clonotypes shared across a few donors. Sharing of clonotypes among donors was expected to vary with sequencing depth.

A word on this clone: Its antigen is undetermined.

Terminally differentiated effector memory CD45RA+ cells were excluded by CCR7 positive selection of CD45RO-negative cells. The V gene lost 0 bases and the J gene lost 1 base, with 13 bases spanning the gap. Germline V lookup: CDR1 KGHSH, CDR2 LQKENI. The CDR3 has 17 amino acids. Sequenced material: naive CD8+ T cells sorted from blood. The rearrangement joins TRBV18 to TRBJ2-1; the D gene is possibly TRBD2 (5 bases). The clonotype originates from a man aged 18 to 29 in good health. CDR3 loop: CASSPPGSAGSYNEQFF. The CDR3 DNA is TGTGCCAGCTCACCACCGGGTTCGGCGGGTTCCTACAATGAGCAGTTCTTC.